This T cell receptor beta chain was recovered during a study of chemoradiotherapy in HPV16-positive cancers (dated by TCRdb to between 2020 and 2023). Background on the whole study: Using functional T-cell assays on cells from two HPV16-positive patients, the researchers defined candidate HPV-specific T-cell clones and common TCR motifs. Whether T-cell immunity against the HPV oncoproteins E6 and E7 changes during chemoradiotherapy and whether survival is affected by this immunity were examined in the study. TCR repertoires from over 75 patients with HPV-related cancers were then used to track the candidate HPV-specific TCRs and motifs.

Comment on this clone: Its antigen specificity is not known. No qualities accompany the bases; no much larger clone lies one base away.

The investigation overall reported the following: The survival association was reported for HPV16-positive patients, and the functional definition of HPV-specific T cells was derived from only a couple of HPV16-positive patients. In HPV16-positive patients, expansion of HPV-responsive T cells during chemoradiotherapy was found to be associated with improved recurrence-free survival. Expansion of candidate HPV-specific clones and E7-related TCR motifs was observed in the tumor microenvironment during treatment, whereas no such expansion was observed for non-HPV-specific T cells.

Repertoires were sampled repeatedly over the course of chemoradiotherapy so that clonal expansion in the tumor microenvironment could be followed. Library preparation used the immunoSEQ multiplex PCR assay. TCRdb took over this immuneACCESS table, retaining in-frame rearrangements with V and J assigned. Such tables are incomplete; in checked studies, under half of the missing clones stem from an unresolved V gene, and the remainder is unexplained. The sample yields roughly 14,000 clones; approximately 74% were counted once. The ten largest clonotypes hold 8.5% to 10% of the sample. The germline V gene encodes CDR1 SGHNT and CDR2 YYREEE (reference sequence). From V the trimming removes 1 base and from J it removes 4 bases, while the gene matches leave 4 bases of the junction unaccounted for. From the cysteine through the phenylalanine, the CDR3 covers 15 amino acids. The entry retains the CDR3 DNA only, 45 bases that are in frame from base 1.

The clonotype originates from a human donor with HPV-associated anogenital cancer. This chain joins TRBV5-4 to TRBJ2-2; 7 nucleotides in the junction match TRBD1. Collection of the sample occurred from a patient who underwent chemoradiotherapy. The nucleotides read TGTGCCAGCAGCTTGAGGGCAGGGGGCACCGGGGAGCTGTTTTTT. It encodes CASSLRAGGTGELFF.